Below, one TCR beta chain is given with its context. Its antigen is not identified. Measured with immunoSEQ multiplex PCR; TCRdb has only the in-frame clones, and not every one. The table has tens of thousands of clones, 84% seen once. This sample stems from a study of identifying expanded T cells in peripheral blood. Study-level findings and limits: Clone count variance between approximately two-week samples rose with total template count.

Collection occurred without any documented infections or immune events in donors. The CDR3 is 14 residues long. Trimming removed 2 bases at V and 2 bases at J, with 10 bases between. Germline CDR1 and CDR2: MNHEY and SVGAGI. The receptor's source is a person between 18 and 75 years old in good health. Sequences were obtained from blood. The V call is TRBV6-5, the J call TRBJ2-7; D not certain. The CDR3 here is CASSYTPTTYEQYF. The DNA for the CDR3 is TGTGCCAGCAGTTACACCCCCACGACCTACGAGCAGTACTTC.